The 31 T cell receptor beta chains below come from one sample, sequenced in a study of T cell responses to AZD1222 COVID-19 vaccine (dated by TCRdb to about 2021). The library was obtained by the immunoSEQ multiplex PCR assay. TCRdb mirrors the immuneACCESS table, restricted to in-frame sequences. Some clones are absent from its copies; in checked studies, under half trace to an unresolved V gene, and the reason for the others is unknown. For this sample there are roughly 130,000 clones; around 90% appear just once. The top ten hold about 3% of the sample. Read against the paper, the sample's time point label means: baseline before first vaccination. The sequences come from peripheral blood, collected on day 0 of AZD1222 vaccination. Source of these receptors: an adult in good health.

V usage is TRBV28 and J usage is TRBJ1-6; no clear D. The germline CDR1 and CDR2 sequences are MDHEN and SYDVKM. CDR3 length: 12 amino acids. Trimming pared 6 bases from V and 10 bases from J, leaving 10 bases between. The CDR3 spells CASRDFVSPLHF. The CDR3 DNA follows: TGTGCCAGCAGGGATTTTGTGTCACCCCTCCACTTT.

The rearrangement joins TRBV5-1 to TRBJ1-3; D ambiguous. The CDR3 runs 15 residues. CDR1 is SGHRS, CDR2 YFSETQ, per germline. Trimming cost V 1 base and J 0 bases, with 8 bases left between them. CDR3 residues: CASSLMSSSGNTIYF. CDR3 DNA sequence: TGCGCCAGCAGCTTGATGTCTAGCTCTGGAAACACCATATATTTT.

The V and J genes are TRBV18 and TRBJ1-6, with 8 bases that match TRBD1. CDR3 length: 14 residues. V lost 5 bases to trimming and J lost 7 bases; unmatched junction nucleotides: 4. Germline CDR1 reads KGHSH; CDR2 reads LQKENI. The CDR3 nucleotides are TGTGCCAGCTCAGAGACAGGGGTAAATTCACCCCTCCACTTT. Translated, it gives CASSETGVNSPLHF. Using reference TRBV18 and TRBJ1-6 for the parts outside the CDR3, the full variable domain is NAGVMQNPRHLVRRRGQEARLRCSPMKGHSHVYWYRQLPEEGLKFMVYLQKENIIDESGMPKERFSAEFPKEGPSILRIQQVVRGDSAAYFCASSETGVNSPLHFGNGTRLTVT.

This clone was counted a single time. This chain uses TRBV9 with TRBJ2-7; D unresolved. V was clipped by 6 bases and J by 3 bases, with 16 bases between them. Germline V lookup: CDR1 SGDLS, CDR2 YYNGEE. CDR3 length: 14 amino acids. CDR3 coding DNA: TGTGCCAGCAACGATAACGGCTTGGGCTACGAGCAGTACTTC. Its translation: CASNDNGLGYEQYF.

V is TRBV7-8 and J is TRBJ1-2; 8 positions agree with TRBD1. CDR1 is SGHVS, CDR2 FQNEAQ, per germline. The V gene end was trimmed by 5 bases and the J gene end by 4 bases; junction bases not matched to a gene: 15. This CDR3 comprises 17 residues. The CDR3 loop is CASSIPTGTGLSYGYTF. In DNA, the CDR3 is TGTGCCAGCAGCATACCGACCGGGACAGGTTTATCCTATGGCTACACCTTC.

The chain carries TRBV27 and TRBJ1-2; D not resolved. This CDR3 region has 12 residues. Deletions cut 3 bases from V and 2 bases from J, with 4 bases between. Germline values: CDR1 MNHEY, CDR2 SMNVEV (reference sequence). For the CDR3, the DNA is TGTGCCAGCAGTTTTGACAACTATGGCTACACCTTC. Translating gives CASSFDNYGYTF.

The chain employs TRBV6-5 and TRBJ2-5; 8 positions agree with TRBD2. Trimming took 6 bases from V and 5 from J; bases not matched to a gene: 11. The CDR3 is 15 amino acids. The germline V gene encodes CDR1 MNHEY and CDR2 SVGAGI. The CDR3 DNA reads TGTGCCAGCAGCCGCGGGGTAGCGGGGTTTGAGACCCAGTACTTC. Translation: CASSRGVAGFETQYF.

The CDR3 DNA reads TGTGCCAGCAGCCAAGCCCAGGAAGCTTTCTTT. Its translation is CASSQAQEAFF. The V and J genes are TRBV14 and TRBJ1-1; D gene ambiguous. Germline V gene sequence: CDR1 SGHDN, CDR2 FVKESK. Trimming stripped 1 base from V and 8 bases from J, with 5 bases between. This CDR3 is built from 11 residues.

J is TRBJ1-5 and V is TRBV4-3; TRBD1 is a possible D gene (5 bases). Trimming left V 1 base short and J 7 bases short, with 14 bases between. This CDR3 is built from 15 residues. Per germline, CDR1 LGHNA and CDR2 YSLEER. CDR3 loop: CASSQATGARQPQHF. In DNA form, the CDR3 reads TGCGCCAGCAGCCAAGCCACAGGCGCTAGACAGCCCCAGCATTTT.

J is TRBJ1-6 and V is TRBV28; no definite D call. Germline values: CDR1 MDHEN, CDR2 SYDVKM. The CDR3 spans 18 residues. With 4 bases removed from V and 0 bases from J, the gap between germline ends came to 16 bases. The CDR3 loop is CASSSRGTTSSYNSPLHF. CDR3 nucleotide sequence: TGTGCCAGCAGTTCGAGAGGAACTACCAGCTCCTATAATTCACCCCTCCACTTT.

Remarks on this clone: The final CDR3 position lacks the conserved phenylalanine or tryptophan, pointing to a likely read error. It is unclear where the CDR3 begins or ends on the DNA, so no DNA is shown, and the CDR3 is as TCRdb lists it. This sequence joins TRBV7-8 and TRBJ2-7. The CDR3 totals 11 residues, both ends included. Germline-derived CDR1 and CDR2 are SGHVS and FQNEAQ. CDR3 protein: CASSFSGTYSL.

The chain joins TRBV2 to TRBJ1-5; the match to TRBD1 covers 9 bases. J gave up 7 bases and V 1 base, and 5 bases lay outside the gene matches. This CDR3 region has 15 residues. Germline CDR1 SNHLY, CDR2 FYNNEI. The CDR3 DNA reads as TGTGCCAGCAGTGAAGGGACAGGGGTTTACCAGCCCCAGCATTTT. It specifies CASSEGTGVYQPQHF. Supplemented by reference TRBV2 and TRBJ1-5, the full variable domain reads EPEVTQTPSHQVTQMGQEVILRCVPISNHLYFYWYRQILGQKVEFLVSFYNNEISEKSEIFDDQFSVERPDGSNFTLKIRSTKLEDSAMYFCASSEGTGVYQPQHFGDGTRLSIL.

This clone was seen only once. This chain connects TRBV14 to TRBJ1-1; 7 nucleotides line up with TRBD1. Germline values: CDR1 SGHDN, CDR2 FVKESK. V lost 4 bases, J lost 8 bases, and 7 bases stayed unmatched. This CDR3 contains 13 residues. As DNA, the CDR3 is TGTGCCAGCAGCCTCCAGGGGGGGGACGAAGCTTTCTTT. It yields the protein CASSLQGGDEAFF.

The sample holds one count of this clone. J is TRBJ2-2 and V is TRBV9; 7 nucleotides line up with TRBD2. CDR1 SGDLS and CDR2 YYNGEE come from the germline V gene. With 0 bases clipped from V and 6 bases from J, the junction kept 2 bases outside the gene matches. CDR3 length: 14 residues. The CDR3 sequence is CASSVDREAGELFF. In DNA form, the CDR3 reads TGTGCCAGCAGCGTAGACCGGGAGGCCGGGGAGCTGTTTTTT. Full variable domain (outside the CDR3, taken from reference TRBV9 and TRBJ2-2): DSGVTQTPKHLITATGQRVTLRCSPRSGDLSVYWYQQSLDQGLQFLIQYYNGEERAKGNILERFSAQQFPDLHSELNLSSLELGDSALYFCASSVDREAGELFFGEGSRLTVL.

V usage is TRBV16 and J usage is TRBJ1-1, with unresolved D. CDR1 and CDR2 from the germline V gene are KGHSY and FQNENV. Trimming removed 2 bases from V and 1 base from J, with 8 bases in between. The CDR3 is 14 amino acids. In DNA, the CDR3 is TGTGCCAGCAGCCAAAGATGGGGGAACACTGAAGCTTTCTTT. Translation gives CASSQRWGNTEAFF. Filled out from reference TRBV16 and TRBJ1-1, the complete variable domain reads GEEVAQTPKHLVRGEGQKAKLYCAPIKGHSYVFWYQQVLKNEFKFLISFQNENVFDETGMPKERFSAKCLPNSPCSLEIQATKLEDSAVYFCASSQRWGNTEAFFGQGTRLTVV.

This chain links TRBV28 with TRBJ2-2; 7 bases map to TRBD2. The germline V gene has CDR1 MDHEN and CDR2 SYDVKM. This CDR3 is built from 16 residues. V shed 1 base, J shed 6 bases, and the junction held 8 bases outside the gene matches. The CDR3 protein is CASSLFGGSLAGELFF. Here the CDR3 DNA reads TGTGCCAGCAGTTTATTTGGCGGGAGCTTAGCCGGGGAGCTGTTTTTT.

The chain couples TRBV7-2 to TRBJ2-7; 7 bases agree with TRBD1. Germline V gene lookup returns CDR1 SGHTA and CDR2 FQGNSA. The CDR3 runs to 14 residues. After removal of 3 bases from V and 0 bases from J, the junction contained 2 bases not matched to a gene. This CDR3 is CASSFWDSSYEQYF. The CDR3 DNA reads as TGTGCCAGCAGCTTTTGGGACAGCTCCTACGAGCAGTACTTC.

This chain joins TRBV9 and TRBJ2-5; D is undetermined. V was cut by 0 bases and J by 5 bases, with 11 bases left in between. The CDR3 sequence is 14 residues long. The V gene's germline CDR1 is SGDLS and CDR2 YYNGEE. The CDR3 loop is CASSVEGVEETQYF. DNA for the CDR3: TGTGCCAGCAGCGTAGAAGGAGTAGAGGAGACCCAGTACTTC.

The chain has TRBV12-5 and TRBJ2-3; possibly TRBD1 for D (7 bases). There are 17 residues in the CDR3. The V end lost 2 bases, the J end lost 5 bases, and 20 bases lay between the germline ends. Germline lookup yields CDR1 LGHNT and CDR2 FRNRAP. The DNA for the CDR3 is TGTGCTAGTGGTTTGACCAGAGGTCAGGGGGGAATAGATACGCAGTATTTT. Amino acids: CASGLTRGQGGIDTQYF.

The rearrangement links TRBV18 to TRBJ1-2; no definite D call. There are 14 residues in the CDR3. V was pared by 4 bases and J by 8 bases, with 17 bases between. CDR1 and CDR2 from the germline V gene are KGHSH and LQKENI. CDR3 amino acids: CASSLKLDRSGYTF. The CDR3 bases are TGTGCCAGCTCACTCAAACTGGACCGGTCCGGCTACACCTTC.

This clone was found once. This chain joins TRBV10-1 and TRBJ1-3; no clear D. Germline V gene sequence: CDR1 WNHNN, CDR2 SYGVQD (reference sequence). V was cut by 6 bases and J by 3 bases, with 9 bases left in between. The CDR3 length is 13 residues. The CDR3 is CASSRDIGNTIYF. CDR3 DNA sequence: TGCGCCAGCAGCCGCGACATTGGAAACACCATATATTTT.

The chain employs TRBV11-2 and TRBJ2-7, with a tentative D call TRBD1 (7 bases). Trimming removed 3 bases from V and 1 base from J, with 13 bases in between. Germline V gene lookup returns CDR1 SGHAT and CDR2 FQNNGV. The CDR3 is made up of 15 amino acids. In DNA form, the CDR3 reads TGTGCCAGCAGCTTCGACAGGGAGGAATCCTACGAGCAGTACTTC. This codes for CASSFDREESYEQYF.

The V and J genes are TRBV6-6 and TRBJ1-5; D might be TRBD1 (6 bases). This CDR3 spans 14 amino acids. Germline V gives CDR1 MNHNY, CDR2 SVGAGI (reference sequence). Trimming removed 4 bases at V and 6 bases at J, with 13 bases between. This CDR3 reads CASSSWTVSQPQHF. The CDR3 bases are TGTGCCAGCAGTTCCTGGACAGTATCTCAGCCCCAGCATTTT.

This clone was recorded only once. The chain combines TRBV5-1 with TRBJ2-7; D possibly uses TRBD1 or TRBD2 (5 bases each). CDR1 is SGHRS, CDR2 YFSETQ, per germline. This CDR3 region has 14 residues. V lost 2 bases and J lost 1, with 10 bases in between. CDR3 DNA: TGCGCCAGCAGCTTAGGGGACCGTTCCTACGAGCAGTACTTC. Its protein product is CASSLGDRSYEQYF.

The gene calls are TRBV9 and TRBJ1-1, with D possibly being TRBD1 (6 bases). V was trimmed by 6 bases and J by 0 bases, leaving 15 bases between them. CDR1 and CDR2 (germline): SGDLS, YYNGEE. The CDR3 runs 15 residues. CDR3 DNA sequence: TGTGCCAGCACCCGAGGGGGGTCTTTGAACACTGAAGCTTTCTTT. Its translation: CASTRGGSLNTEAFF.

V gene TRBV9 combines with J gene TRBJ2-3, with TRBD2 identical over 7 bases. The CDR3 loop spans 15 amino acids. The germline gives CDR1 SGDLS, CDR2 YYNGEE. Trimming cost V 4 bases and J 7 bases; bases outside gene matches: 12. The CDR3 sequence is CASSPRLAAENTQYF. As DNA, the CDR3 is TGTGCCAGCAGCCCTCGACTAGCTGCAGAGAATACGCAGTATTTT.

V gene TRBV11-2 combines with J gene TRBJ2-3, with 7 nucleotides matching TRBD1. V gave up 1 base and J gave up 1 base; unmatched junction bases: 5. Germline V gene lookup returns CDR1 SGHAT and CDR2 FQNNGV. The CDR3 consists of 16 residues. Here the CDR3 DNA reads TGTGCCAGCAGCTTAGTGTATCAGGGGGGCACAGATACGCAGTATTTT. Its protein product is CASSLVYQGGTDTQYF. Using reference TRBV11-2 and TRBJ2-3 for the parts outside the CDR3, the full variable domain is EAGVAQSPRYKIIEKRQSVAFWCNPISGHATLYWYQQILGQGPKLLIQFQNNGVVDDSQLPKDRFSAERLKGVDSTLKIQPAKLEDSAVYLCASSLVYQGGTDTQYFGPGTRLTVL.

This rearrangement joins TRBV21-1 to TRBJ2-5; the D call of TRBD1 is as the table states it, not checked on the DNA. TRBV21-1 is recorded as a pseudogene. The CDR3 runs to 17 residues. The DNA of the CDR3 is TGTGCCAGCAGCAACCAGCGGAGGGACAGGACACAAGAGACCCAGTACTTC. Translated, it gives CASSNQRRDRTQETQYF.

The chain joins TRBV11-3 to TRBJ2-1, with unresolved D. Per the germline V gene, CDR1 is SGHNT and CDR2 is YENEEA. The CDR3 length is 15 residues. V lost 7 bases to trimming and J lost 8 bases, with 21 bases between them. For the CDR3, the DNA is TGTGCCAGCACCCCCACCCGGGCTAGGGTGCATGAGCAGTTCTTC. It is translated as CASTPTRARVHEQFF.

The rearrangement joins TRBV10-3 to TRBJ1-2; D gene uncertain. Between the trimmed V and J ends, which lost 2 bases and 4 bases, there was a span of 8 bases. The CDR3 covers 13 residues. Germline V gene lookup returns CDR1 ENHRY and CDR2 SYGVKD. CDR3 in DNA: TGTGCCATCAGTGAGGGCCTCGGCTATGGCTACACCTTC. Its translation is CAISEGLGYGYTF.

The rearrangement links TRBV6-5 to TRBJ1-1; maybe TRBD1 (5 bases). CDR1 and CDR2 from the germline V gene are MNHEY and SVGAGI. With 8 bases removed from V and 10 bases from J, the gap between germline ends came to 20 bases. The CDR3 contains 13 residues. The CDR3 DNA sequence: TGTGCCAGCGTTGGGACGGCGGGGCAGGGAGCTTTCTTT. As protein: CASVGTAGQGAFF.